This T cell receptor beta chain was profiled in a study of CD8 T cells in Susac syndrome (dated by TCRdb to about 2019). Notes on the research overall: Whether CD8+ T cell activation and differentiation in Susac syndrome was antigen driven was tested using repertoire sequencing. The clonality of the CD8+ T cell repertoire was compared across approximately 11 healthy donors, about 14 Susac syndrome patients and around 16 multiple sclerosis patients. Summary of the overall study and its limitations: The study acknowledged that relatively few individuals were included in the TCR sequencing and HLA analysis.

The junction carries 9 bases between V and J, which are trimmed by 2 bases and 5 bases respectively. The CDR3 contains 13 residues, cysteine and phenylalanine counted. Only the CDR3 part of the read is kept: 39 bases, read in frame from the first base. Via the germline V gene, CDR1 is MNHEY and CDR2 SVGAGI. High-throughput TCR beta sequencing profiled peripheral blood CD8+ and CD4+ T cells from healthy donors, Susac syndrome patients and multiple sclerosis patients. Treatment-naive patients with stable or active relapsing-remitting disease fulfilling revised McDonald criteria were used as multiple sclerosis controls. Bulk CD8+ and CD4+ T cells were purified by magnetic negative isolation, while CD8+ TEMRA cells were enriched using FACS. Blood was collected in EDTA tubes and processed within 24 hours, with PBMCs isolated through density gradient centrifugation. PBMCs destined for TCR sequencing were cryopreserved in liquid nitrogen and later thawed in a 37 °C water bath. A purity of at least 90% was achieved for sorted or isolated CD4+, CD8+ and CD8+ TEMRA cells.

RNA was extracted using the RNeasy kit, and about 0.45 to 1 ug of the RNA was reverse transcribed with random hexamers. TCR beta CDR3 regions were amplified with the immunoSEQ multiplex PCR assay covering 54 Vbeta and 13 Jbeta segments. PCR amplification bias was corrected using a synthetic template baseline for primer optimization and computational correction. The authors' pipeline ran thus. Reads were assigned to V, D and J genes according to IMGT and analyzed in immunoSEQ Analyzer, with only productive sequences retained. Clonality was calculated as one minus the Shannon entropy normalized by log2 of the number of productive unique sequences. Public and private clones were assessed among the 100 most prevalent clones of each patient and control. Susac-specific clones were defined as absent from healthy and MS cohorts, around 1,000 published viral clones and other ImmuneACCESS disease sequences. TCRdb reworked the public reads: Q25 trimming with fastp, MiXCR clone assembly, productive beta chains retained. Rows are unified per CDR3 protein, each entry keeping the most common DNA and genes. These V and J calls derive from TCRdb rather than the authors' analysis. The sample records 150,000 or so distinct CDR3 sequences, around 95% of which are singletons. The top ten hold 0.15% of the sample.

For this clonotype: Which antigen it targets is not known. No base quality information exists; no much larger clone differs at one position.

This receptor chain uses TRBV6-5 and TRBJ2-5; TRBD2 is a weak D gene call, 5 bases matching. What was sequenced was CD8+ T cells from PBMCs. This TCR came from a human donor with multiple sclerosis. For the CDR3, the sequence is CASSYKWEETQYF. The sequenced DNA is TGTGCCAGCAGTTACAAGTGGGAGGAGACCCAGTACTTC.